The source of this T cell receptor (beta chain) is a study of blood T cells in healthy people across ages. Study-level points and caveats: Greater diversity and more naive CD4+ cells were seen in long-lived donors than in aged donors.

Next came a second PCR, run for about 7 to 12 cycles, which used a sample-barcoded 5' primer along with a J-beta primer mix. With 12 random nucleotides, a template-switch adaptor tagged each individual cDNA molecule. TCRdb independently ran MiXCR on the 5' RACE reads; one entry per CDR3 protein. Of around 990,000 distinct CDR3 sequences in the sample, approximately 38% were seen once. Germline V gene lookup returns CDR1 PRHDT and CDR2 FYEKMQ (reference sequence). The CDR3 extends over 12 amino acids. V gave up 4 bases and J gave up 10 bases, with 12 bases separating them. This clonotype was picked up a small number of times. Its antigen is as yet unknown.

The clonotype comes from a man aged 18 to 35 in good health. Sequencing used blood. This sequence joins TRBV13 and TRBJ2-3, with TRBD2 as a possible D gene (5 bases). In DNA, the CDR3 is TGTGCCAGCAGCTCTGCTCGGGAAGCGCAGTATTTT. This encodes CASSSAREAQYF.